This entry lists 12 T cell receptor beta chains sequenced from one sample in a study of cytomegalovirus exposure and HLA in healthy donors. The PCR contained 60 Vbeta and 13 Jbeta primers. Profiled with immunoSEQ multiplex PCR; TCRdb holds only in-frame clones, not every one. The sample contains more than 95,000 clones, around 82% of which appear only once. Sequencing input: PBMCs. The origin of the receptors is a woman under 30 in good health and CMV-seropositive.

V is TRBV6-1 and J is TRBJ2-1, with a possible D match to TRBD2 (6 bases). CDR3 length: 14 amino acids. Germline values: CDR1 MNHNS, CDR2 SASEGT. V shed 8 bases and J shed 7 bases, with 18 bases lying between them. The CDR3 sequence: CASAGRRGHNEQFF. DNA of the CDR3: TGTGCCAGCGCCGGGCGGCGGGGCCATAATGAGCAGTTCTTC.

This chain joins TRBV7-2 and TRBJ2-5, with D possibly being TRBD2 (5 bases). This CDR3 region has 14 residues. Germline V gene sequence: CDR1 SGHTA, CDR2 FQGNSA. Trimming left V 5 bases short and J 5 bases short, with 15 bases between. CDR3 nucleotides: TGTGCCAGCAGCCAAGATTGGGAGCTGGAGACCCAGTACTTC. It encodes CASSQDWELETQYF.

V gene TRBV7-2 combines with J gene TRBJ1-4; 9 bases agree with TRBD1. Looked up from germline, CDR1 is SGHTA and CDR2 is FQGNSA. This CDR3 is 15 amino acids long. V trimming: 0 bases; J trimming: 8 bases; junction bases outside the gene matches: 4. CDR3 amino acids: CASSLAADRGEKLFF. CDR3 bases: TGTGCCAGCAGCTTAGCCGCTGACAGGGGGGAAAAACTGTTTTTT.

The chain carries TRBV18 and TRBJ2-3; 9 bases fit TRBD2. The CDR3 has 17 residues. Germline trimming cut 3 bases from V and 1 base from J; bases unmatched to any gene: 8. CDR1 KGHSH and CDR2 LQKENI come from the germline V gene. Here the CDR3 DNA reads TGTGCCAGCTCACCCTTTGGCCCTAGCGGGGGCACAGATACGCAGTATTTT. Translating gives CASSPFGPSGGTDTQYF.

Concerning this clone itself: Other DNA sequences of this sample code for an identical CDR3. This chain links TRBV19 with TRBJ1-2; D is ambiguous. The V gene's germline CDR1 is LNHDA and CDR2 SQIVND (reference sequence). The CDR3 totals 19 residues. Trimming removed 1 base at V and 4 bases at J, with 25 bases between. CDR3 sequence (DNA): TGTGCCAGTAGTATAGGGTTCTATGGCAGGCGACGAGAGGGCTATGGCTACACCTTC. Residues: CASSIGFYGRRREGYGYTF.

This chain links TRBV25-1 with TRBJ2-2; the D gene is possibly TRBD1 (6 bases). Germline CDR1 and CDR2: MGHDK and SYGVNS. The CDR3 is 17 residues long. V lost 3 bases to trimming and J lost 5 bases, with 19 bases between them. CDR3 bases: TGTGCCAGCAGTGAGTGGGGGCAGGGGTTCGGAACCGGGGAGCTGTTTTTT. Protein product: CASSEWGQGFGTGELFF.

The chain couples TRBV4-1 to TRBJ1-6; 7 bases are shared with TRBD1. The CDR3 length is 15 residues. Trimming took 3 bases from V and 7 from J; bases not matched to a gene: 6. Per germline, CDR1 MGHRA and CDR2 YSYEKL. This CDR3 reads CASSQVGGWNSPLHF. The CDR3 DNA reads as TGCGCCAGCAGCCAGGTAGGGGGCTGGAATTCACCCCTCCACTTT.

The chain links TRBV9 to TRBJ1-3, with 8 bases lining up with TRBD1. Germline CDR1 is SGDLS and CDR2 is YYNGEE. There are 16 residues in the CDR3. Losses at the gene ends were 0 bases for V and 7 bases for J; bases not matched to a gene: 9. The CDR3 sequence: CASSVVGSGGSNTIYF. CDR3 sequence (DNA): TGTGCCAGCAGCGTAGTAGGATCAGGGGGCTCGAACACCATATATTTT.

This clone was observed a few times. The V call is TRBV4-2, the J call TRBJ2-2; D is ambiguous. There are 14 residues in the CDR3. V lost 4 bases and J 0 bases, leaving 6 bases between the germline ends. Germline values: CDR1 LGHNA, CDR2 YNFKEQ. CDR3 nucleotide sequence: TGTGCCAGCAGCCTAGCACCGAACACCGGGGAGCTGTTTTTT. This codes for CASSLAPNTGELFF.

This chain joins TRBV14 and TRBJ1-6, with D possibly TRBD1 on 6 matching bases. V lost 1 base and J 10 bases, leaving 11 bases between the germline ends. The CDR3 is 14 amino acids. Germline V gene lookup returns CDR1 SGHDN and CDR2 FVKESK. The CDR3 nucleotides read TGTGCCAGCAGCCAAGTAACAGGGAGATCACCCCTCCACTTT. Amino acids: CASSQVTGRSPLHF.

V and J are TRBV10-2 and TRBJ2-1; 7 bases agree with TRBD2. The V gene end was trimmed by 6 bases and the J gene end by 0 bases; junction bases not matched to a gene: 14. Germline loops: CDR1 WSHSY, CDR2 SAAADI. The CDR3 spans 18 residues. CDR3 in DNA: TGCGCCAGCAGCCGGGCTAGCGGTGGCTTAAGCTCCTACAATGAGCAGTTCTTC. Translation: CASSRASGGLSSYNEQFF.

This clone was counted between two and nine times. This sample includes further DNA sequences coding for the same CDR3. The rearrangement joins TRBV5-1 to TRBJ2-3; D might be TRBD1 (5 bases). Germline CDR1 SGHRS, CDR2 YFSETQ. The V gene lost 6 bases and the J gene lost 0 bases, with 11 bases spanning the gap. The CDR3 covers 14 residues. DNA of the CDR3: TGCGCCAGCATAAGGGGTGGAAGCACAGATACGCAGTATTTT. As protein: CASIRGGSTDTQYF.